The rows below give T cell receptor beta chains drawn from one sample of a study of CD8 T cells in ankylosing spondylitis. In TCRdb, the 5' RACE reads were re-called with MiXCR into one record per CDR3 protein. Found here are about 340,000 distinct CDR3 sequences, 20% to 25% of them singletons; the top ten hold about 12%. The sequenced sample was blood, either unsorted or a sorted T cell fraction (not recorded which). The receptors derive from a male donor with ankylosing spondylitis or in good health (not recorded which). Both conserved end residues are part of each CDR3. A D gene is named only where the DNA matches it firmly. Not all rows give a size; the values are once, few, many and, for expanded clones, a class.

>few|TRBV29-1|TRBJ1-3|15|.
CSVEEGLSGGNTIYF
TGCAGCGTTGAAGAGGGCCTCTCGGGGGGAAACACCATATATTTT
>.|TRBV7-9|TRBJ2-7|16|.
CASSPIRQTSSYEQYF
TGTGCCAGCAGCCCGATTAGACAGACTAGCTCCTACGAGCAGTACTTC
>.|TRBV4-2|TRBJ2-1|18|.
CASSQRPLGGGGYNEQFF
TGTGCCAGCAGCCAAAGACCGCTAGGGGGGGGTGGTTACAATGAGCAGTTCTTC
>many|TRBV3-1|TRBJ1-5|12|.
CASSQGNQPQHF
TGTGCCAGCAGCCAAGGTAACCAGCCCCAGCATTTT
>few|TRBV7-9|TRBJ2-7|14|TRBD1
CASSLPGGPYEQYF
TGTGCCAGCAGCTTACCAGGGGGCCCCTACGAGCAGTACTTC
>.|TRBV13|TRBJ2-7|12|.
CASSFPGDEQYF
TGTGCCAGCAGCTTTCCGGGGGACGAGCAGTACTTC
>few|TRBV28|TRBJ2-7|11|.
CASKEGHEQYF
TGTGCCAGCAAGGAGGGCCACGAGCAGTACTTC
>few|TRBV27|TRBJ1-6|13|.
CASSLRVGSPLHF
TGTGCCAGCAGTTTAAGGGTCGGTTCACCCCTCCACTTT
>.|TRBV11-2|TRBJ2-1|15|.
CASSLVVDYEAEQFF
TGTGCCAGCAGCTTAGTAGTGGACTACGAGGCTGAGCAGTTCTTC
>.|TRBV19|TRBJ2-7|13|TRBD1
CASSINRGNEQYF
TGTGCCAGTAGTATAAACAGGGGAAACGAGCAGTACTTC
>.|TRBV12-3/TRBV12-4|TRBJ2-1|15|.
CASIHGRQPYNEQFF
TGTGCCAGCATTCACGGACGACAACCCTACAATGAGCAGTTCTTC
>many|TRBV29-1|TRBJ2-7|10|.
CSSQRRGQYF
TGCAGCTCACAACGCCGGGGGCAGTACTTC
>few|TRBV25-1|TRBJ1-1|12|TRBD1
CASSGGTVEAFF
TGTGCCAGCAGTGGGGGGACAGTTGAAGCTTTCTTT